The 14 T cell receptor beta chains presented below share a single source sample, sequenced in a study. TCRdb re-called the 5' RACE reads through MiXCR, storing one row per CDR3 protein. Counted here are 55,000 to 75,000 distinct CDR3 sequences, almost 30% occurring once; the ten biggest clones make up about 2.3%. The specimen sequenced was tumor-infiltrating naive CD4+ T cells sorted from the breast tumor. Described subset: naive CD4+ T cells, CD4+CD45RA+CD25-. The origin of the receptors is a female donor with breast cancer.

Note on this clonotype: This CDR3 fails to terminate in the conserved phenylalanine or tryptophan, so it likely reflects a read error. The V and J genes are TRBV6-1 and TRBJ2-3; D is perhaps TRBD2 (6 bases). The CDR3 runs 14 residues. Germline V gene lookup returns CDR1 MNHNS and CDR2 SASEGT. V shed 3 bases and J shed 6 bases, with 13 bases lying between them. Here the CDR3 reads CASSDFQGLDTQYY. CDR3 nucleotides: TGTGCCAGCAGTGATTTTCAGGGACTGGATACGCAGTATTAT.

This clonotype was found a few times. The chain combines TRBV28 with TRBJ2-2, with 9 nucleotides matching TRBD2. The CDR3 contains 18 residues. J was trimmed by 5 bases and V by 4 bases; bases with no gene match: 14. The germline gives CDR1 MDHEN, CDR2 SYDVKM. Written as DNA, the CDR3 is TGTGCCAGCAGTTCCTTGATATTAGCGGGAGTAGGGACCGGGGAGCTGTTTTTT. Protein: CASSSLILAGVGTGELFF.

CDR3 sequence: CASSTLAGGDNEQFF. The CDR3 DNA sequence: TGCGCCAGCAGCACACTAGCGGGAGGAGACAATGAGCAGTTCTTC. The rearrangement links TRBV5-1 to TRBJ2-1; 12 bases are a match to TRBD2. CDR3 length equals 15 residues. Trimming removed 4 bases from V and 5 bases from J; junction bases left unmatched: 4. Germline CDR1 SGHRS, CDR2 YFSETQ.

As concerns this clonotype: A much larger clone differs by one base, so this may be a read error. DNA of the CDR3: TGTGCCACCAGCACCCTGGTTGAGCAGTTCTTC. It translates to CATSTLVEQFF. V gene TRBV15 combines with J gene TRBJ2-1; D unclear. The CDR3 has 11 amino acids. V lost 4 bases to trimming and J lost 9 bases, with 7 bases between them. Germline CDR1 reads LNHNV; CDR2 reads YYDKDF (reference sequence).

This sequence joins TRBV19 and TRBJ2-7; 8 bases match TRBD2. Germline CDR1 is LNHDA and CDR2 is SQIVND (reference sequence). The V and J ends lost 11 bases and 0 bases, in that order; junction bases with no gene match: 3. The CDR3 sequence is 12 residues long. The CDR3 nucleotides read TGTGCCGTAGCGGGATCCTCCTACGAGCAGTACTTC. Its protein product is CAVAGSSYEQYF.

This chain uses TRBV20-1 with TRBJ1-1; D possibly corresponds to TRBD1 (5 bases). CDR3 length equals 12 residues. The germline CDR1 and CDR2 sequences are DFQATT and SNEGSKA (reference sequence). V shed 1 base and J shed 7 bases, with 10 bases lying between them. CDR3 region: CSARGTRVEAFF. Here the CDR3 DNA reads TGCAGTGCTAGAGGGACCAGGGTTGAAGCTTTCTTT.

The rearrangement joins TRBV5-1 to TRBJ1-6; 8 nucleotides match TRBD1. Germline V gives CDR1 SGHRS, CDR2 YFSETQ. Germline trimming cut 3 bases from V and 4 bases from J; bases unmatched to any gene: 3. This CDR3 comprises 15 residues. CDR3 DNA sequence: TGCGCCAGCAGCTCGGGGGACAGGTATAATTCACCCCTCCACTTT. This translates into CASSSGDRYNSPLHF.

This chain connects TRBV20-1 to TRBJ1-4; D is possibly TRBD1 (6 bases). Germline V gene data show CDR1 as DFQATT and CDR2 as SNEGSKA (reference sequence). The CDR3 has 14 amino acids. V lost 5 bases and J lost 4, with 14 bases in between. The CDR3 region is CSAPKQGVNEKLFF. The CDR3, as DNA: TGCAGTGCTCCTAAACAGGGCGTTAATGAAAAACTGTTTTTT.

V usage is TRBV12-3 or TRBV12-4 and J usage is TRBJ1-2, with D possibly being TRBD1 (5 bases). The CDR3 is 13 amino acids. The germline V and J ends were trimmed by 5 bases and 4 bases, with 11 bases remaining between them. DNA for the CDR3: TGTGCCAGCAGTCCCCGGACAAGCTATGGCTACACCTTC. Translated: CASSPRTSYGYTF.

This clonotype was counted a few times. The genes are TRBV6-5 and TRBJ2-2, with D maybe TRBD2 (6 bases). The germline V gene has CDR1 MNHEY and CDR2 SVGAGI. This CDR3 has 15 residues. With 7 bases removed from V and 1 base from J, the gap between germline ends came to 13 bases. The CDR3 DNA reads as TGTGCCAGCACCCAATGGGGAGGGAACACCGGGGAGCTGTTTTTT. This sequence encodes CASTQWGGNTGELFF.

This chain links TRBV7-2 with TRBJ1-4, with 8 nucleotides matching TRBD1. Germline trimming cut 5 bases from V and 2 bases from J; bases unmatched to any gene: 4. CDR1 SGHTA and CDR2 FQGNSA come from the germline V gene. The CDR3 covers 15 residues. The CDR3 DNA reads as TGTGCCAGCAGCGCGCAGGGGGCGACTAATGAAAAACTGTTTTTT. Translating it yields CASSAQGATNEKLFF.

The rearrangement links TRBV5-1 to TRBJ1-6; 9 nucleotides match TRBD1. The germline CDR1 and CDR2 sequences are SGHRS and YFSETQ. This CDR3 is built from 14 residues. V was clipped by 5 bases and J by 10 bases; unmatched bases: 7. CDR3: CASRPGTGNSPLHF. The CDR3 nucleotides are TGCGCCAGCAGACCCGGGACAGGGAACTCACCCCTCCACTTT.

The V gene is TRBV6-2 or TRBV6-3, the J gene TRBJ2-7; 8 bases are a match to TRBD2. The V segment lost 0 bases and the J segment 2 bases; nucleotides outside the gene matches: 12. The CDR3 length is 18 residues. Germline-derived CDR1 and CDR2 are MNHEY and SVGEGT. CDR3 coding DNA: TGTGCCAGCAGTTACTCCCGCCGGTTTGCGGGAGGCGCCTACGAGCAGTACTTC. Translating gives CASSYSRRFAGGAYEQYF.

By proportion, this clonotype is medium-sized (0.01 to 0.1%). The gene calls are TRBV4-3 and TRBJ2-1; D gene uncertain. The CDR3 has 13 residues. Germline CDR1 and CDR2: LGHNA and YSLEER. Trimming took 0 bases from V and 9 from J, leaving 9 bases between them. The CDR3 DNA follows: TGCGCCAGCAGCCAAGATCATTCGGTTGAGCAGTTCTTC. Its translation: CASSQDHSVEQFF.